This TCR beta chain was profiled in a study of CD8 T cells in ankylosing spondylitis. TCRdb fed the 5' RACE reads into MiXCR, producing one record per CDR3 protein. The repertoire consists of 200,000 to 300,000 distinct CDR3 sequences, with 30% to 35% occurring once and the leading ten covering about 4%. V was cut by 4 bases and J by 3 bases, with 10 bases left in between. Germline CDR1 is SQVTM and CDR2 is ANQGSEA. This CDR3 comprises 12 residues. This TCR came from a male donor with ankylosing spondylitis or in good health (not recorded which). Sample: blood, either unsorted or a sorted T cell fraction (not recorded which). The rearrangement joins TRBV29-1 to TRBJ2-7; D unclear. Written as DNA, the CDR3 is TGCAGCGTTGCAAACGCCGTCTACGAGCAGTACTTC. Its translation: CSVANAVYEQYF.